Listed below are T cell receptor beta chains from one sample, sequenced in a study of identical twins. Each CDR3 protein is one row after TCRdb ran MiXCR on the 5' RACE reads. The table lists approximately 300,000 distinct CDR3 sequences, over 8.5% of them singletons. The data also belong to a second study, concerning yellow fever vaccine responses in identical twins.

Sequencing was carried out using CD8+ T cells sorted from blood. The receptor set was obtained from a woman between 18 and 29 years old in good health. Both conserved end residues are part of each CDR3.

j_call v_call cdr3_aa
TRBJ2-1 TRBV6-4 CASSDTDRDEQFF
TRBJ1-1 TRBV20-1 CSARVDRGHTEAFF
TRBJ2-2 TRBV12-3/TRBV12-4 CASQIYNRGLYLNTGELFF
TRBJ2-4 TRBV4-3 CASSQGTGGGNIQYF
TRBJ2-7 TRBV12-5 CASARGGSYEQYF
TRBJ2-7 TRBV24-1 CATSGTVPFLSYEQYF
TRBJ2-5 TRBV6-5 CASSYNSGETQYF
TRBJ1-5 TRBV3-1 CASSQGTGEEGNQPQHF
TRBJ2-3 TRBV11-2 CASSLASGGWTDTQYF
TRBJ2-3 TRBV5-4 CASSALGTSGADTQYF
TRBJ2-5 TRBV3-1 CASSQGSGLGGETQYF
TRBJ2-3 TRBV27 CASSQRGGTDTQYF
TRBJ1-6 TRBV6-8 CASSYSSRVASPLHF
TRBJ2-3 TRBV14 CASSQAWGSDTQYF
TRBJ2-7 TRBV28 CASSSRGGLYYEQYF
TRBJ1-1 TRBV27 CASRDNTEAFF
TRBJ2-5 TRBV25-1 CASNQGGPGETQYF
TRBJ1-5 TRBV6-2/TRBV6-3 CASSPDREYQPQHF